These 18 T cell receptor beta chains originate from one sample sequenced in a study of T-cell memory formation after mild COVID-19 (TCRdb year 2021). The library relied on 5' RACE. Sequencing was carried out with an Illumina NovaSeq 6000. The public reads were quality trimmed at Q25 with fastp and then assembled into clones with MiXCR by TCRdb, keeping productive beta chains. All rows with the same CDR3 protein become a single entry with the most common DNA and genes. This sample has around 370,000 distinct CDR3 sequences in its table, and approximately 21% of those were observed once. Together, the top ten hold around 12% of the sample. Sequenced sample: PBMCs or a T cell subset sorted from them (not recorded which). The receptors originated from an adult woman who had mild COVID-19 (a few samples of this study predate the infection). The sample titles of this study are shuffled in the database, so cell type and time point are left out; the donor was told from shared clones.

The CDR3: CASKTSTGLATYEQYF. In DNA form, the CDR3 reads TGTGCCAGCAAGACATCCACGGGACTAGCAACCTACGAGCAGTACTTC. The rearrangement uses TRBV6-6 and TRBJ2-7; the match to TRBD2 covers 9 bases. The trim removed 7 bases at V and 2 bases at J, leaving 12 bases unmatched. CDR3 length: 16 residues. Germline lookup yields CDR1 MNHNY and CDR2 SVGAGI (reference sequence).

The CDR3 reads CASSFGQEMVDNSPLHF. CDR3 coding DNA: TGCGCCAGCAGCTTCGGACAGGAGATGGTGGATAATTCACCCCTCCACTTT. The V and J genes are TRBV5-1 and TRBJ1-6; TRBD1 aligns across 7 bases. Germline values: CDR1 SGHRS, CDR2 YFSETQ. The trim removed 2 bases at V and 5 bases at J, leaving 10 bases unmatched. The CDR3 is made up of 17 amino acids.

This clonotype was seen a few times. This sequence joins TRBV24-1 and TRBJ2-5; D gene unclear. V dropped 6 bases and J dropped 5 bases, with 6 bases sitting between them. The germline V gene has CDR1 KGHDR and CDR2 SFDVKD. The CDR3 sequence is 11 residues long. The DNA of the CDR3 is TGTGCCACCAGTTCGGCGGAGACCCAGTACTTC. Protein: CATSSAETQYF.

This clonotype was observed a few times. V and J are TRBV7-9 and TRBJ2-7, with 13 positions matching TRBD2. V trimming: 3 bases; J trimming: 3 bases; junction bases outside the gene matches: 8. CDR1 and CDR2 from the germline V gene are SEHNR and FQNEAQ (reference sequence). The CDR3 has 17 residues. The CDR3 loop is CASSFRTSGGSGYEQYF. As DNA, the CDR3 is TGTGCCAGCAGCTTTAGGACTAGCGGGGGAAGCGGCTACGAGCAGTACTTC.

This clonotype was recorded a few times. V usage is TRBV4-2 and J usage is TRBJ2-6; 7 bases are shared with TRBD1. V gave up 3 bases and J gave up 4 bases; unmatched junction bases: 9. The germline gives CDR1 LGHNA, CDR2 YNFKEQ. This CDR3 spans 17 amino acids. The CDR3 bases are TGTGCCAGCAGCCATTCCTTCACAGGGGACGGGGCCAACGTCCTGACTTTC. It translates to CASSHSFTGDGANVLTF.

V and J are TRBV4-2 and TRBJ1-4, with TRBD1 matching over 9 bases. There are 18 residues in the CDR3. J lost 4 bases, V lost 8 bases, and 17 bases had no gene match. CDR1 is LGHNA and CDR2 is YNFKEQ in the germline V gene. This chain's CDR3 is CASGLLPGTGSSNEKLFF. The CDR3 region has the DNA TGTGCCAGCGGACTACTTCCCGGGACAGGGTCGAGTAATGAAAAACTGTTTTTT.

The chain recombines TRBV3-1 with TRBJ2-5; tentative D call: TRBD2 (6 bases). Per the germline V gene, CDR1 is LGHDT and CDR2 is YNNKEL (reference sequence). Between the trimmed V and J ends, which lost 4 bases and 5 bases, there was a span of 20 bases. This CDR3 spans 16 amino acids. CDR3 DNA sequence: TGTGCCAGCAGCCTCCGCGGGACTTCCAGTCGGGAGACCCAGTACTTC. Translated, it gives CASSLRGTSSRETQYF.

The chain has TRBV5-1 and TRBJ1-2; maybe TRBD1 (6 bases). V lost 0 bases to trimming and J lost 4 bases, with 10 bases between them. CDR1 is SGHRS and CDR2 is YFSETQ in the germline V gene. The CDR3 has 14 residues. CDR3 region: CASSLDRDSYGYTF. The DNA of the CDR3 is TGCGCCAGCAGCTTGGACAGGGATTCCTATGGCTACACCTTC. The complete variable domain, with remaining parts taken from reference TRBV5-1 and TRBJ1-2, reads KAGVTQTPRYLIKTRGQQVTLSCSPISGHRSVSWYQQTPGQGLQFLFEYFSETQRNKGNFPGRFSGRQFSNSRSEMNVSTLELGDSALYLCASSLDRDSYGYTFGSGTRLTVV.

This sequence joins TRBV5-1 and TRBJ2-7; 8 bases agree with TRBD1. Germline V lookup: CDR1 SGHRS, CDR2 YFSETQ. Trimming at V came to 4 bases and at J to 6 bases, leaving 12 bases not matched to a gene. CDR3 length: 15 amino acids. In nucleotides, the CDR3 is TGCGCCAGCAGCGAAACGTCAGGGGGCTTTTCCGAGCAGTACTTC. Translated, it gives CASSETSGGFSEQYF. Full variable domain (missing parts from reference TRBV5-1 and TRBJ2-7): KAGVTQTPRYLIKTRGQQVTLSCSPISGHRSVSWYQQTPGQGLQFLFEYFSETQRNKGNFPGRFSGRQFSNSRSEMNVSTLELGDSALYLCASSETSGGFSEQYFGPGTRLTVT.

At least ten counts were recorded for this clonotype. V gene TRBV5-1 combines with J gene TRBJ2-5, with D tentatively TRBD2 (5 bases). Germline lookup yields CDR1 SGHRS and CDR2 YFSETQ. This CDR3 contains 12 residues. V gave up 5 bases and J gave up 5 bases, with 10 bases separating them. The CDR3 region is CASREDWETQYF. In DNA, the CDR3 is TGCGCCAGCAGGGAGGATTGGGAGACCCAGTACTTC.

This chain links TRBV2 with TRBJ2-2, with TRBD1 matching 8 bases. After removal of 2 bases from V and 4 bases from J, the junction contained 6 bases not matched to a gene. The CDR3 is made up of 16 amino acids. The germline V gene has CDR1 SNHLY and CDR2 FYNNEI. The CDR3 region is CASSEPGQAPTGELFF. The DNA of the CDR3 is TGTGCCAGCAGTGAACCGGGACAGGCGCCCACCGGGGAGCTGTTTTTT.

This clonotype was seen at least ten times. The chain joins TRBV7-8 to TRBJ2-7, with 7 bases matching TRBD1. Germline V gene lookup returns CDR1 SGHVS and CDR2 FQNEAQ. The CDR3 has 15 amino acids. The trim removed 4 bases at V and 1 base at J, leaving 7 bases unmatched. As DNA, the CDR3 is TGTGCCAGCAGCTATTTGACAGGGACATCCTACGAGCAGTACTTC. Its protein is CASSYLTGTSYEQYF.

A few counts support this clonotype. The chain carries TRBV6-2 or TRBV6-3 and TRBJ1-5, with D uncertain. CDR1 is MNHEY and CDR2 is SVGEGT in the germline V gene. Trimming cost V 0 bases and J 4 bases, with 7 bases left between them. The length of the CDR3 is 14 residues. CDR3 region: CASSYSMGNQPQHF. CDR3 nucleotide sequence: TGTGCCAGCAGTTACTCGATGGGAAATCAGCCCCAGCATTTT.

This clonotype was picked up a small number of times. The V and J genes are TRBV5-1 and TRBJ2-6; a weak D match, TRBD2 (6 bases). Trimming pared 5 bases from V and 2 bases from J, leaving 14 bases between. This CDR3 is 16 amino acids long. Germline CDR1 SGHRS, CDR2 YFSETQ. This CDR3 reads CASRPESGAGANVLTF. The CDR3 region has the DNA TGCGCCAGCAGGCCTGAGTCGGGGGCTGGGGCCAACGTCCTGACTTTC.

This clonotype was picked up a small number of times. The chain carries TRBV6-2 or TRBV6-3 and TRBJ2-1; 12 nucleotides align to TRBD2. This CDR3 spans 16 amino acids. J was trimmed by 3 bases and V by 7 bases; bases with no gene match: 7. Germline CDR1 is MNHEY and CDR2 is SVGEGT. The CDR3 DNA sequence: TGTGCCAGCACTCAGACTAGCGGGAGCATCTACAATGAGCAGTTCTTC. Protein sequence: CASTQTSGSIYNEQFF.

The chain links TRBV18 to TRBJ1-1; D unresolved. CDR3 length: 16 residues. With 0 bases removed from V and 4 bases from J, the gap between germline ends came to 15 bases. Germline CDR1 is KGHSH and CDR2 is LQKENI. In nucleotides, the CDR3 is TGTGCCAGCTCACCACCGAACAATCCTTCGGCCACTGAAGCTTTCTTT. Amino acid sequence: CASSPPNNPSATEAFF.

The chain recombines TRBV6-6 with TRBJ2-3; 7 bases are shared with TRBD2. Germline CDR1 and CDR2: MNHNY and SVGAGI (reference sequence). The CDR3 consists of 15 residues. V dropped 6 bases and J dropped 6; count of bases not matched to a gene: 12. The CDR3 sequence: CASSSLGGSGDTQYF. The CDR3 DNA reads as TGTGCCAGCAGCTCACTCGGGGGGTCTGGGGATACGCAGTATTTT.

This clonotype came up a few times. The rearrangement joins TRBV6-1 to TRBJ2-3; D possibly corresponds to TRBD2 (6 bases). The CDR3 is 11 residues long. Trimming took off 7 bases at V and 9 bases at J, with 11 bases between the two ends. Germline V gene sequence: CDR1 MNHNS, CDR2 SASEGT. In DNA form, the CDR3 reads TGTGCCAGCAACCGTGGAGGGACGCAGTATTTT. It yields the protein CASNRGGTQYF.